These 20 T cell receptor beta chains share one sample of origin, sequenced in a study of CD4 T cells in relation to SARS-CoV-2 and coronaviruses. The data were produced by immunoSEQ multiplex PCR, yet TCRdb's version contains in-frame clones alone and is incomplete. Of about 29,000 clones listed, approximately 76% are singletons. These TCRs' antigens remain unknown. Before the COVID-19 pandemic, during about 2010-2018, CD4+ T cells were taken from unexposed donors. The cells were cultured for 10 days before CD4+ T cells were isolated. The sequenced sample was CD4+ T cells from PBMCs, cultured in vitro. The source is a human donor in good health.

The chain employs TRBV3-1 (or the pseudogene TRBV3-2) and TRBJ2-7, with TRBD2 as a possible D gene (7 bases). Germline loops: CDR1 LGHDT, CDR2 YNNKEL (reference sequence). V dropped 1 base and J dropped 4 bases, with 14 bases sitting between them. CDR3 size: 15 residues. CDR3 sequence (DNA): TGTGCCAGCAGCCAAGCGGCGGGGGCGCTTTACGAGCAGTACTTC. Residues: CASSQAAGALYEQYF.

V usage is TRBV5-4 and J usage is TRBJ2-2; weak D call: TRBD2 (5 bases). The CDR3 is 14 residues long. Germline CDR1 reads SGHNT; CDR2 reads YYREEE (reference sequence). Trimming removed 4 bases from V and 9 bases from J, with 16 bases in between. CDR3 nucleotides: TGTGCCAGCAGCCCGGACTCTGCTCCCCGGGAGCTGTTTTTT. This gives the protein CASSPDSAPRELFF.

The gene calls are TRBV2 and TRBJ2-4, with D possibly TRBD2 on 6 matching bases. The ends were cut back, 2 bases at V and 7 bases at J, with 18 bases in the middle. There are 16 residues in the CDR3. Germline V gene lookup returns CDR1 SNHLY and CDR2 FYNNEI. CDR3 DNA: TGTGCCAGCAGTGAACGAAGGGGCGGGACTGGGAACATTCAGTACTTC. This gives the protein CASSERRGGTGNIQYF.

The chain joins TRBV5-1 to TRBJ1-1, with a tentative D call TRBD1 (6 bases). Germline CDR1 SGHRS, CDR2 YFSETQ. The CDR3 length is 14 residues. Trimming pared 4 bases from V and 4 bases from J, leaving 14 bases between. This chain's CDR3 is CASSVNPGATEAFF. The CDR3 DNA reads TGCGCCAGCAGCGTGAACCCAGGGGCCACTGAAGCTTTCTTT.

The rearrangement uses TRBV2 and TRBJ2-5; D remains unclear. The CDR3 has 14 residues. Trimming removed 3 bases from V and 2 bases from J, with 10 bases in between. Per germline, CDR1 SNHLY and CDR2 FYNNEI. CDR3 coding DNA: TGTGCCAGCAGTGAGGCCTTAATGCAAGAGACCCAGTACTTC. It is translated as CASSEALMQETQYF.

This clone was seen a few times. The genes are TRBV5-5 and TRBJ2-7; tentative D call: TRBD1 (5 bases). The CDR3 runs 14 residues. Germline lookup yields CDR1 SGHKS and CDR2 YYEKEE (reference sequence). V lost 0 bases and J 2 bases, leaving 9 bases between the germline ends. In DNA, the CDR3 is TGTGCCAGCAGCTTGGTCAGGGCACCCTACGAGCAGTACTTC. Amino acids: CASSLVRAPYEQYF.

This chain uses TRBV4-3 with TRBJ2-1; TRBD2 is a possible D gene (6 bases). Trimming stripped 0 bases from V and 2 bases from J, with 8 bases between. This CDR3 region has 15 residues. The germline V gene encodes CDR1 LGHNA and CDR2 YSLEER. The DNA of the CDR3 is TGCGCCAGCAGCCAAGAGGAGGGGCCCTACAATGAGCAGTTCTTC. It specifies CASSQEEGPYNEQFF.

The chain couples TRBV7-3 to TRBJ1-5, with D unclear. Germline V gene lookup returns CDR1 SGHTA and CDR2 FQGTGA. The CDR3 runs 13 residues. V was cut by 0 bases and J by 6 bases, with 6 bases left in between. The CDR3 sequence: CASSLTGTQPQHF. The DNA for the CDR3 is TGTGCCAGCAGCTTAACGGGTACTCAGCCCCAGCATTTT.

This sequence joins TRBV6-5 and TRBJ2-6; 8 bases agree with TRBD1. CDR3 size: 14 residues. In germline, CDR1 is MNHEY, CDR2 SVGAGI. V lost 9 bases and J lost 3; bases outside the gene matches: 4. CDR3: CASTGGIGANVLTF. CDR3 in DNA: TGTGCCAGTACAGGGGGGATTGGGGCCAACGTCCTGACTTTC.

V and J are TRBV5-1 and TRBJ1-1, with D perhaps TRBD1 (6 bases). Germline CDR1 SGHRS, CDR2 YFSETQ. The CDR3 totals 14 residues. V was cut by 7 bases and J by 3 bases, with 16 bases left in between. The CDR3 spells CASGKTGSDTEAFF. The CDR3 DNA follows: TGCGCCAGCGGTAAAACAGGGTCGGACACTGAAGCTTTCTTT. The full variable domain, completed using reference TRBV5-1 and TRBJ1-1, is KAGVTQTPRYLIKTRGQQVTLSCSPISGHRSVSWYQQTPGQGLQFLFEYFSETQRNKGNFPGRFSGRQFSNSRSEMNVSTLELGDSALYLCASGKTGSDTEAFFGQGTRLTVV.

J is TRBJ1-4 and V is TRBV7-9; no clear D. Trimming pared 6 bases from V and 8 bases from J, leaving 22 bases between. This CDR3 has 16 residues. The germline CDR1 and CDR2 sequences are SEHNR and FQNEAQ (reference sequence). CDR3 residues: CASSSPLRSPREKLFF. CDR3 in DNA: TGTGCCAGCAGTTCTCCCCTAAGGAGCCCAAGGGAAAAACTGTTTTTT.

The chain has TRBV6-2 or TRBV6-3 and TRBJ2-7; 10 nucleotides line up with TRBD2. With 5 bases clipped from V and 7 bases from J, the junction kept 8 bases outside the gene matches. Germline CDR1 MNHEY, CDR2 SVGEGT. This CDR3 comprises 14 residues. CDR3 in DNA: TGTGCCAGCAGTCCCAGCGGGAGGGCGGGGGAGCAGTACTTC. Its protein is CASSPSGRAGEQYF.

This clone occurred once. The CDR3 sequence: CASSYGDSPGANVLTF. The CDR3, as DNA: TGTGCCAGCAGTTACGGGGACAGTCCCGGGGCCAACGTCCTGACTTTC. The chain carries TRBV6-2 or TRBV6-3 and TRBJ2-6; 7 bases are a match to TRBD1. CDR3 size: 16 residues. Germline loops: CDR1 MNHEY, CDR2 SVGEGT. Germline trimming cut 2 bases from V and 4 bases from J; bases unmatched to any gene: 5.

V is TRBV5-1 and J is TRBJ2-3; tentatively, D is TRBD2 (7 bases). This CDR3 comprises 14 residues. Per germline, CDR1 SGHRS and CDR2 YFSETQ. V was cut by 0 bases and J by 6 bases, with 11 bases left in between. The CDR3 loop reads CASSLEGGRDTQYF. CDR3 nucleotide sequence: TGCGCCAGCAGCTTGGAGGGGGGGCGGGATACGCAGTATTTT.

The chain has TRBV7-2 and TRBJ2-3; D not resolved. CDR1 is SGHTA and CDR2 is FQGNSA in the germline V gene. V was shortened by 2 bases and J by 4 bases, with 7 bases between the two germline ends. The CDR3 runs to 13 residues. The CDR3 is CASSLRYPDTQYF. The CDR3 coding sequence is TGTGCCAGCAGCTTACGCTACCCAGATACGCAGTATTTT.

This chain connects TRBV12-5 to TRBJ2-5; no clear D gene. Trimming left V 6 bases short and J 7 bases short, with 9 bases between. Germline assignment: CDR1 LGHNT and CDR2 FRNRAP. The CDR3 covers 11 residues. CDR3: CASGTIRTQYF. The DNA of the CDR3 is TGTGCTAGTGGGACGATTCGGACCCAGTACTTC. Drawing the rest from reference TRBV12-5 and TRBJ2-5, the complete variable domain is DARVTQTPRHKVTEMGQEVTMRCQPILGHNTVFWYRQTMMQGLELLAYFRNRAPLDDSGMPKDRFSAEMPDATLATLKIQPSEPRDSAVYFCASGTIRTQYFGPGTRLLVL.

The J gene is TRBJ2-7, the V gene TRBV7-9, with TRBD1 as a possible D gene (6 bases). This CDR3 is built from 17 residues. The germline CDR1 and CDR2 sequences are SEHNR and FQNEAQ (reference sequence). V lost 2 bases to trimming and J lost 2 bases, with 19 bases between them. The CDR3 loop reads CASSLIGGVATTYEQYF. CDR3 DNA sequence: TGTGCCAGCAGCTTAATAGGGGGAGTGGCGACAACCTACGAGCAGTACTTC.

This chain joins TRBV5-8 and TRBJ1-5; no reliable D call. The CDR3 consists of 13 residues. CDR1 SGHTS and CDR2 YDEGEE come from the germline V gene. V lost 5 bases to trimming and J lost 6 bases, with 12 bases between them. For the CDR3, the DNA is TGTGCCAGCAGTCAGGCGTTCAGTCAGCCCCAGCATTTT. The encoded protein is CASSQAFSQPQHF.

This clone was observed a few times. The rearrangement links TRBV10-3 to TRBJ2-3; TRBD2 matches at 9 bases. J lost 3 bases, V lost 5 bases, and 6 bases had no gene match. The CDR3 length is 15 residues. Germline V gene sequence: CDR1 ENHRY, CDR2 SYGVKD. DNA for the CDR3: TGTGCCATCAGTTTAGCGGGAGAAGGGACAGATACGCAGTATTTT. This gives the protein CAISLAGEGTDTQYF.

The DNA of the CDR3 is TGTGCCAGCAGCCAAGTGGTCGGGGGACAGCCCCAGCATTTT. Protein: CASSQVVGGQPQHF. V and J are TRBV3-1 (or the pseudogene TRBV3-2) and TRBJ1-5, with a tentative D call TRBD1 (5 bases). Germline CDR1 reads LGHDT; CDR2 reads YNNKEL (reference sequence). V lost 1 base and J 7 bases, leaving 11 bases between the germline ends. The CDR3 consists of 14 residues.